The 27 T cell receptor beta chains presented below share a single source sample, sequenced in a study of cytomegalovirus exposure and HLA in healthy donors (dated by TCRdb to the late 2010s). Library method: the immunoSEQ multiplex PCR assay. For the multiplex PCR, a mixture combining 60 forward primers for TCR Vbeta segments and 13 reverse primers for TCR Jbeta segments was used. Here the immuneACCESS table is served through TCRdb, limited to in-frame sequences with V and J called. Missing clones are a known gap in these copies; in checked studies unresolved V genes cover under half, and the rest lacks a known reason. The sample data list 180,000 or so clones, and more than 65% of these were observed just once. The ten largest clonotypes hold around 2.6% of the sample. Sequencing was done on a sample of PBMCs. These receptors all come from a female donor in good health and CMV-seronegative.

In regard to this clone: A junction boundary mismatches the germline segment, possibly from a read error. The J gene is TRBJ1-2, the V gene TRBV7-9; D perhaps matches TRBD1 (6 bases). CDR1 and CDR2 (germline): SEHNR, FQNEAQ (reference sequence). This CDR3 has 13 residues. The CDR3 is CSSSLPGVDGYTF. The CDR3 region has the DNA TGTTCCAGCAGCTTACCAGGGGTGGATGGCTACACCTTC.

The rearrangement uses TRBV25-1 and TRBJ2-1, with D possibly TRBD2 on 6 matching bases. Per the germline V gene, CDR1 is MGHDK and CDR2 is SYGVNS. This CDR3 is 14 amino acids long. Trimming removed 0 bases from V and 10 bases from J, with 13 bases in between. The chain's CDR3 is CASSEYSFAGEQFF. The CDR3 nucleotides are TGTGCCAGCAGTGAATATAGTTTTGCGGGAGAGCAGTTCTTC.

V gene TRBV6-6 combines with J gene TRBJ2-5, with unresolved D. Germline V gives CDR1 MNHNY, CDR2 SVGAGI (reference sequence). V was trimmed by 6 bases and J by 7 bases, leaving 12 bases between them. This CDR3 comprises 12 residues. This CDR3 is CASSPPERTQYF. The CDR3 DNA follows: TGTGCCAGCAGCCCCCCCGAGAGGACCCAGTACTTC.

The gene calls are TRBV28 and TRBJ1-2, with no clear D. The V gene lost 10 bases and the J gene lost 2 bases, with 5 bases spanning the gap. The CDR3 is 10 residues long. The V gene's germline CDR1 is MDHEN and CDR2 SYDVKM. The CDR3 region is CATENYGYTF. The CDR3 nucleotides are TGTGCCACCGAGAACTATGGCTACACCTTC.

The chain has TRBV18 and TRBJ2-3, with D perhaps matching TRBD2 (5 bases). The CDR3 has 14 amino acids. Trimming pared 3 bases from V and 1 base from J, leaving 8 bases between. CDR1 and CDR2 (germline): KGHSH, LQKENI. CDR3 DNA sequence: TGTGCCAGCTCACCGATTAGCGGCACAGATACGCAGTATTTT. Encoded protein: CASSPISGTDTQYF.

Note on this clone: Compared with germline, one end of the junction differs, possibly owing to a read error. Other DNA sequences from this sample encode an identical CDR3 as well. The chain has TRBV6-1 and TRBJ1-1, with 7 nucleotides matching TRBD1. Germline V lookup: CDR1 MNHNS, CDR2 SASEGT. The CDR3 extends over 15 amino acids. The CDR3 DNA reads TGTGCCAGCAGCGAAGCCCCACGGTCAGGGGGAGAGGCTTTCTTT. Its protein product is CASSEAPRSGGEAFF.

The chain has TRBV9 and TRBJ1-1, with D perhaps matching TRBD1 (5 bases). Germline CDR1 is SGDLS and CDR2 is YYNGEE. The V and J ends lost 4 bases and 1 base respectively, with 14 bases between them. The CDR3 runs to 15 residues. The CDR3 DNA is TGTGCCAGCAGCCAAGGGACTCTTGGGAACACTGAAGCTTTCTTT. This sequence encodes CASSQGTLGNTEAFF. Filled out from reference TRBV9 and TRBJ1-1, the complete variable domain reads DSGVTQTPKHLITATGQRVTLRCSPRSGDLSVYWYQQSLDQGLQFLIQYYNGEERAKGNILERFSAQQFPDLHSELNLSSLELGDSALYFCASSQGTLGNTEAFFGQGTRLTVV.

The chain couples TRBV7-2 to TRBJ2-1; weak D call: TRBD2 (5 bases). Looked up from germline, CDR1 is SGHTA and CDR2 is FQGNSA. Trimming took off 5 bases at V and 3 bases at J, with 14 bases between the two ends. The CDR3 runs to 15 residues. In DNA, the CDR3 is TGTGCCAGCAGCCGTCGGGGAGAGGTCTACAATGAGCAGTTCTTC. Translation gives CASSRRGEVYNEQFF.

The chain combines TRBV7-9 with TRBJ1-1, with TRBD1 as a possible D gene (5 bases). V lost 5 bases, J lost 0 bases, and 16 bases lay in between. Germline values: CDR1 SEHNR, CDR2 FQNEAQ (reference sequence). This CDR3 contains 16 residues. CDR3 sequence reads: CASSPWGSNMNTEAFF. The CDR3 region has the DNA TGTGCCAGCAGCCCGTGGGGCAGCAACATGAACACTGAAGCTTTCTTT.

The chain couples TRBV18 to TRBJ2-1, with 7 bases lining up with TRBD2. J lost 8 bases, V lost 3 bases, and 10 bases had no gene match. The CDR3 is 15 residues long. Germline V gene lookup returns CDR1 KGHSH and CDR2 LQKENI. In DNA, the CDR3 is TGTGCCAGCTCACCCAGGAGCGGGATAAGCTATGAGCAGTTCTTC. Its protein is CASSPRSGISYEQFF.

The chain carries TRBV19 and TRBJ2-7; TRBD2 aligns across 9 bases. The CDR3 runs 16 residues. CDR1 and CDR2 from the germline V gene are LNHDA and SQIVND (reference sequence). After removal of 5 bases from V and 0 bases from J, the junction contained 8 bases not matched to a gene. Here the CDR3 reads CASSPLAGVSSYEQYF. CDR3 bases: TGTGCCAGTAGTCCTTTAGCGGGGGTGAGCTCCTACGAGCAGTACTTC.

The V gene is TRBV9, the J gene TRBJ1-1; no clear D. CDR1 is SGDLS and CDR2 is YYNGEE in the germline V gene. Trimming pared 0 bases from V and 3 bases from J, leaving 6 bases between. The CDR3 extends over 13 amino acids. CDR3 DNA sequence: TGTGCCAGCAGCGTAGAAGGAGACACTGAAGCTTTCTTT. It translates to CASSVEGDTEAFF.

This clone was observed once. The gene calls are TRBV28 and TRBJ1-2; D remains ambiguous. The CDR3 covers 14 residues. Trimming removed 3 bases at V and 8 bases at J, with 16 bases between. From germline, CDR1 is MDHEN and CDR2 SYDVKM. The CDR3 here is CASSFNLRVRGYTF. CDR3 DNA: TGTGCCAGCAGTTTCAATCTTCGGGTGCGGGGCTACACCTTC.

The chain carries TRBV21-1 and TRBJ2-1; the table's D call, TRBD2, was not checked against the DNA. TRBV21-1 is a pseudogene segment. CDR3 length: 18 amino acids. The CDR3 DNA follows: TGTGCCAGCAGCTACCAAAGTGAGGTTAGCCTTTCCTACAATGAGCAGTTCTTC. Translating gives CASSYQSEVSLSYNEQFF.

The CDR3 is CASRQTGGPRNTEAFF. CDR3 in DNA: TGTGCCAGCAGGCAAACAGGGGGGCCTAGAAACACTGAAGCTTTCTTT. The chain combines TRBV6-6 with TRBJ1-1; TRBD1 matches at 8 bases. V dropped 6 bases and J dropped 2; count of bases not matched to a gene: 11. In germline, CDR1 is MNHNY, CDR2 SVGAGI (reference sequence). There are 16 residues in the CDR3.

CDR3 bases: TGCAGCGTTGATGCCGGGGGGACTGAAGCTTTCTTT. It is translated as CSVDAGGTEAFF. The rearrangement joins TRBV29-1 to TRBJ1-1, with D tentatively TRBD1 (5 bases). This CDR3 region has 12 residues. Germline CDR1 SQVTM, CDR2 ANQGSEA. V lost 3 bases and J 5 bases, leaving 10 bases between the germline ends. Based on the CDR3 plus reference TRBV29-1 and TRBJ1-1, the full variable domain is SAVISQKPSRDICQRGTSLTIQCQVDSQVTMMFWYRQQPGQSLTLIATANQGSEATYESGFVIDKFPISRPNLTFSTLTVSNMSPEDSSIYLCSVDAGGTEAFFGQGTRLTVV.

In DNA, the CDR3 is TGCGCCAGCAGCTTGATGTCAGGCACCGGGGAGCTGTTTTTT. It specifies CASSLMSGTGELFF. The chain links TRBV5-1 to TRBJ2-2; the D is unclear. Germline V gene lookup returns CDR1 SGHRS and CDR2 YFSETQ. V lost 1 base to trimming and J lost 4 bases, with 8 bases between them. The CDR3 covers 14 residues.

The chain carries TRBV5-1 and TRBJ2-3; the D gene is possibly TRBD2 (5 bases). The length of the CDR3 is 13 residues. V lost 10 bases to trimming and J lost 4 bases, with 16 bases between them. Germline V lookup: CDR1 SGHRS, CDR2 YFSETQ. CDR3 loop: CASTTGISDTQYF. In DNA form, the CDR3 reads TGCGCCTCAACGACGGGGATTTCAGATACGCAGTATTTT.

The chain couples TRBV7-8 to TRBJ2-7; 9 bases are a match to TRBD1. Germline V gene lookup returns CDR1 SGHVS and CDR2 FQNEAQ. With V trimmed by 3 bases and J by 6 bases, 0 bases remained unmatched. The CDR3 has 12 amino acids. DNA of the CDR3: TGTGCCAGCAGCTTGACAGGGGGCGAGCAGTACTTC. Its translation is CASSLTGGEQYF.

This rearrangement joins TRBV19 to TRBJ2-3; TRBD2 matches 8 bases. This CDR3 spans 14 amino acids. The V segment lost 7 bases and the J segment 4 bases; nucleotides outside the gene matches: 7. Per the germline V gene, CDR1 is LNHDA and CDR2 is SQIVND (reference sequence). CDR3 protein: CASKAGGSSDTQYF. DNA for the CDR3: TGTGCCAGTAAGGCGGGGGGATCGTCAGATACGCAGTATTTT.

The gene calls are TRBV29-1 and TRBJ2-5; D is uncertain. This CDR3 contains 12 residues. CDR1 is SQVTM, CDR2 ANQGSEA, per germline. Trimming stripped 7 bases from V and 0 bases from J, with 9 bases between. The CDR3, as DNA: TGCAGCGCTTCACTGGACCAAGAGACCCAGTACTTC. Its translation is CSASLDQETQYF.

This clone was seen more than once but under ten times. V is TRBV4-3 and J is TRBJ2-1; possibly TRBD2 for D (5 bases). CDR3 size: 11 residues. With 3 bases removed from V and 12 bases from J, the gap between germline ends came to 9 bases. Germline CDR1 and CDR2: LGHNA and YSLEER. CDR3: CASSQGGPQFF. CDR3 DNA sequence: TGCGCCAGCAGCCAGGGCGGGCCGCAGTTCTTC.

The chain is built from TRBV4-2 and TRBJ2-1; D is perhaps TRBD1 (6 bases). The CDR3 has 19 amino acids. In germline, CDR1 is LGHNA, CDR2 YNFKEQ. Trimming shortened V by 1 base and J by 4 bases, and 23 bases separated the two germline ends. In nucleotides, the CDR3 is TGTGCCAGCAGCCAAGGGGTGCATCAAGCGGCAGGGGTGTACAATGAGCAGTTCTTC. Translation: CASSQGVHQAAGVYNEQFF.

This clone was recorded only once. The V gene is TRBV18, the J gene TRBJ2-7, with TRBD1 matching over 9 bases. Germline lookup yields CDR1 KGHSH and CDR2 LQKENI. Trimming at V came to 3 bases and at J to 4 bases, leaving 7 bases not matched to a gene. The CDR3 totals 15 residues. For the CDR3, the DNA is TGTGCCAGCTCACCCACAGGGGGCAACGGTTACGAGCAGTACTTC. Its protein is CASSPTGGNGYEQYF. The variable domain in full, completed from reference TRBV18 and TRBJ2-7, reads NAGVMQNPRHLVRRRGQEARLRCSPMKGHSHVYWYRQLPEEGLKFMVYLQKENIIDESGMPKERFSAEFPKEGPSILRIQQVVRGDSAAYFCASSPTGGNGYEQYFGPGTRLTVT.

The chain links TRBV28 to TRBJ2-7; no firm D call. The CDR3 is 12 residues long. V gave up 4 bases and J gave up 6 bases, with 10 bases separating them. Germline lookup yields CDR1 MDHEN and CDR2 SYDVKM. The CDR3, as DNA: TGTGCCAGCAGTTCTCTGGCCCTCGAGCAGTACTTC. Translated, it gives CASSSLALEQYF. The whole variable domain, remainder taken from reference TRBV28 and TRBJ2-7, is DVKVTQSSRYLVKRTGEKVFLECVQDMDHENMFWYRQDPGLGLRLIYFSYDVKMKEKGDIPEGYSVSREKKERFSLILESASTNQTSMYLCASSSLALEQYFGPGTRLTVT.

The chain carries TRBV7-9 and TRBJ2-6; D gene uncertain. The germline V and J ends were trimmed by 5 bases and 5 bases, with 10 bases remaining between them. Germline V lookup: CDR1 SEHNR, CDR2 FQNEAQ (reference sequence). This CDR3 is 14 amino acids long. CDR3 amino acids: CASSAVERANVLTF. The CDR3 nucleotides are TGTGCCAGCAGCGCAGTGGAGCGGGCCAACGTCCTGACTTTC.

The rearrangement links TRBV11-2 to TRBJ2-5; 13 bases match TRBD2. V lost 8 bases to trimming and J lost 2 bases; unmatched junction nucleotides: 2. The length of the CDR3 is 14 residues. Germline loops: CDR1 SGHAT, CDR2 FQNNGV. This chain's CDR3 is CASGGLAGQETQYF. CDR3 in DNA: TGTGCCAGCGGGGGACTAGCGGGACAAGAGACCCAGTACTTC.